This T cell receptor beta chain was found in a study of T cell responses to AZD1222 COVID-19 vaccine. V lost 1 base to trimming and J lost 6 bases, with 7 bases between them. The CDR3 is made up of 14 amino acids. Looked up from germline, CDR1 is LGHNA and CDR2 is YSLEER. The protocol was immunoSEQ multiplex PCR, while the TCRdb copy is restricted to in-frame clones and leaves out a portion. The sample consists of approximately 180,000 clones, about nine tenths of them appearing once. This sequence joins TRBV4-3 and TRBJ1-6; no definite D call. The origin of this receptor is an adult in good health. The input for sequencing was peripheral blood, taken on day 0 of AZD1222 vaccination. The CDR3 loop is CASSQVSANSPLHF. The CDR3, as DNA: TGCGCCAGCAGCCAAGTCTCAGCTAATTCACCCCTCCACTTT.